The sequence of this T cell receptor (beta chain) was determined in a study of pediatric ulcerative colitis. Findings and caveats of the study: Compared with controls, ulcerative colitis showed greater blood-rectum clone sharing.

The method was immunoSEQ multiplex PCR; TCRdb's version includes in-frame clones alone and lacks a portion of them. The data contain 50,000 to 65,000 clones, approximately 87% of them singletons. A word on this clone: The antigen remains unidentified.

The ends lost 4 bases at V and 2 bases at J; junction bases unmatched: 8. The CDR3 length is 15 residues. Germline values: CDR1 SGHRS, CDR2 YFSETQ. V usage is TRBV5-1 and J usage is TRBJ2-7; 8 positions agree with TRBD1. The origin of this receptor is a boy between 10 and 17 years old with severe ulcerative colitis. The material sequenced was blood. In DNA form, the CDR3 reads TGCGCCAGCAGCCCCGGACAGGGTGGAACCTACGAGCAGTACTTC. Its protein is CASSPGQGGTYEQYF.